These 5 T cell receptor beta chains were sequenced from one sample in a study of OX40 agonist ivuxolimab in advanced cancers. Profiled with immunoSEQ multiplex PCR; TCRdb holds only in-frame clones, not every one. The sample includes about 35,000 clones, over 60% of them seen just once. The material was CD4+ or CD8+ T cells sorted from blood, obtained in a trial of the OX40 agonist ivuxolimab. These TCRs come from an adult with an advanced solid tumor such as melanoma, head and neck, liver or kidney cancer.

In its sample, this clone was seen once. The genes are TRBV28 and TRBJ2-1; TRBD1 aligns across 7 bases. Per germline, CDR1 MDHEN and CDR2 SYDVKM. The CDR3 runs to 12 residues. V was pared by 11 bases and J by 7 bases, with 8 bases of the junction left unmatched. CDR3 sequence reads: CAVHRGRNEQFF. In DNA form, the CDR3 reads TGTGCCGTCCACAGGGGTAGAAATGAGCAGTTCTTC.

The V and J genes are TRBV18 and TRBJ1-2, with TRBD1 matching over 7 bases. From germline, CDR1 is KGHSH and CDR2 LQKENI. V lost 8 bases and J lost 3; bases outside the gene matches: 6. The CDR3 covers 13 residues. The CDR3 DNA sequence: TGTGCCAGCATTGGACAGGACGACTATGGCTACACCTTC. Protein sequence: CASIGQDDYGYTF. The complete variable domain, with remaining parts taken from reference TRBV18 and TRBJ1-2, reads NAGVMQNPRHLVRRRGQEARLRCSPMKGHSHVYWYRQLPEEGLKFMVYLQKENIIDESGMPKERFSAEFPKEGPSILRIQQVVRGDSAAYFCASIGQDDYGYTFGSGTRLTVV.

CDR3 in DNA: TGCAGCGTTGCAGGCGCTAGGGAGACCCAGTACTTC. It translates to CSVAGARETQYF. This chain connects TRBV29-1 to TRBJ2-5; D is unresolved. The CDR3 spans 12 residues. Germline V gene lookup returns CDR1 SQVTM and CDR2 ANQGSEA. Deletions cut 4 bases from V and 5 bases from J, with 11 bases between.

The rearrangement links TRBV10-3 to TRBJ1-6; 8 positions agree with TRBD1. CDR3 length: 13 amino acids. J was trimmed by 7 bases and V by 6 bases; bases with no gene match: 2. CDR1 is ENHRY, CDR2 SYGVKD, per germline. CDR3 nucleotides: TGTGCCATCAGGGACAGGGACAATTCACCCCTCCACTTT. It translates to CAIRDRDNSPLHF.

This clone was recorded only once. This rearrangement joins TRBV6-1 to TRBJ2-3; weak D call: TRBD2 (7 bases). V was clipped by 4 bases and J by 0 bases, with 17 bases between them. This CDR3 comprises 17 residues. Looked up from germline, CDR1 is MNHNS and CDR2 is SASEGT. The CDR3 DNA sequence: TGTGCCAGCAGTGCCGGCCGGGGGGCGGGGAGCACAGATACGCAGTATTTT. Its translation: CASSAGRGAGSTDTQYF.